One and the same sample provided the 18 T cell receptor beta chains below, sequenced in a study of blood T cell repertoires in COVID-19. Some clones are missing from TCRdb's copy, which holds only in-frame ones; the method was immunoSEQ multiplex PCR. The sample shows about 250,000 clones, more than 75% of them seen only once. Sequencing input: peripheral blood. Receptors were obtained from a woman aged 40 to 50 who had recovered from COVID-19.

This clone was found once. This chain uses TRBV29-1 with TRBJ1-6, with 9 bases aligning to TRBD1. The CDR3 is made up of 15 amino acids. The germline V gene encodes CDR1 SQVTM and CDR2 ANQGSEA. The J segment lost 6 bases and the V segment lost 7 bases, leaving 10 bases of the junction unmatched. This CDR3 reads CSAQDRGAPNSPLHF. In nucleotides, the CDR3 is TGCAGCGCCCAGGACAGGGGCGCCCCTAATTCACCCCTCCACTTT.

This chain uses TRBV5-4 with TRBJ1-1, with unresolved D. In germline, CDR1 is SGHNT, CDR2 YYREEE (reference sequence). The CDR3 spans 13 residues. V gave up 6 bases and J gave up 3 bases, with 12 bases separating them. The CDR3 DNA sequence: TGTGCCAGCAACTTTGGCCGGGACACTGAAGCTTTCTTT. It specifies CASNFGRDTEAFF.

The CDR3 DNA reads TGTGCCAGCAGTGACCCCGGGACAGGTTTGTACGAGCAGTACGTC. Amino acids: CASSDPGTGLYEQYV. This sequence joins TRBV2 and TRBJ2-7, with 8 bases matching TRBD1. With V trimmed by 3 bases and J by 4 bases, 8 bases remained unmatched. In germline, CDR1 is SNHLY, CDR2 FYNNEI. The CDR3 loop spans 15 amino acids.

This sequence joins TRBV7-8 and TRBJ2-4; 10 nucleotides align to TRBD1. The CDR3 extends over 16 amino acids. From germline, CDR1 is SGHVS and CDR2 FQNEAQ. With V trimmed by 5 bases and J by 0 bases, 4 bases remained unmatched. Here the CDR3 reads CASSPGTGVAKNIQYF. DNA for the CDR3: TGTGCCAGCAGCCCAGGGACAGGGGTAGCCAAAAACATTCAGTACTTC. Combining the CDR3 with reference TRBV7-8 and TRBJ2-4 gives the whole variable domain GAGVSQSPRYKVAKRGQDVALRCDPISGHVSLFWYQQALGQGPEFLTYFQNEAQLDKSGLPSDRFFAERPEGSVSTLKIQRTQQEDSAVYLCASSPGTGVAKNIQYFGAGTRLSVL.

This CDR3 is CAWSAPAGAETQYF. The CDR3 DNA sequence: TGTGCCTGGAGTGCCCCCGCGGGAGCGGAGACCCAGTACTTC. The V gene is TRBV30, the J gene TRBJ2-5, with 7 bases that match TRBD2. CDR1 GTSNPN and CDR2 SVGIG come from the germline V gene (reference sequence). The trim removed 1 base at V and 5 bases at J, leaving 7 bases unmatched. The CDR3 covers 14 residues.

V usage is TRBV7-9 and J usage is TRBJ1-6, with TRBD1 as a possible D gene (5 bases). Germline V CDR1 and CDR2: SEHNR, FQNEAQ (reference sequence). CDR3 size: 15 residues. Trimming took 1 base from V and 7 from J, leaving 11 bases between them. This chain's CDR3 is CASSLVQATNSPLHF. CDR3 nucleotides: TGTGCCAGCAGCTTAGTACAGGCAACGAATTCACCCCTCCACTTT.

The rearrangement links TRBV28 to TRBJ2-1; D might be TRBD1 (6 bases). With 5 bases removed from V and 6 bases from J, the gap between germline ends came to 11 bases. Germline CDR1 and CDR2: MDHEN and SYDVKM. The CDR3 has 13 amino acids. The CDR3 here is CASSTPTGNEQFF. The CDR3 DNA reads as TGTGCCAGCAGTACCCCGACAGGCAATGAGCAGTTCTTC. Variable domain in full (rest from reference TRBV28 and TRBJ2-1): DVKVTQSSRYLVKRTGEKVFLECVQDMDHENMFWYRQDPGLGLRLIYFSYDVKMKEKGDIPEGYSVSREKKERFSLILESASTNQTSMYLCASSTPTGNEQFFGPGTRLTVL.

The CDR3: CASSQGQTSGSTDTQYF. The DNA for the CDR3 is TGCGCCAGCAGCCAAGGGCAAACTAGCGGAAGCACAGATACGCAGTATTTT. The V and J genes are TRBV4-3 and TRBJ2-3; the match to TRBD2 covers 8 bases. This CDR3 has 17 residues. Germline CDR1 reads LGHNA; CDR2 reads YSLEER. V dropped 1 base and J dropped 0; count of bases not matched to a gene: 6.

A note on this clone: At one end, the junction sequence differs from germline, possibly due to a read error. J is TRBJ2-5 and V is TRBV7-7; 7 nucleotides agree with TRBD2. Germline assignment: CDR1 SSHAT and CDR2 FNYEAQ (reference sequence). This CDR3 spans 15 amino acids. This CDR3 reads CASSSGPGGQETQYF. CDR3 nucleotides: TGTGCTAGCAGCTCCGGGCCCGGGGGGCAAGAGACCCAGTACTTC.

This chain connects TRBV10-1 to TRBJ2-7; TRBD1 might be the D (5 bases). CDR3 size: 15 residues. CDR1 and CDR2 (germline): WNHNN, SYGVQD (reference sequence). The V end lost 3 bases, the J end lost 0 bases, and 12 bases lay between the germline ends. This CDR3 is CASSDGAANSYEQYV. In DNA form, the CDR3 reads TGCGCCAGCAGTGATGGGGCAGCAAACTCCTACGAGCAGTACGTC.

The genes are TRBV7-3 and TRBJ2-1; 11 bases agree with TRBD2. The J segment lost 9 bases and the V segment lost 3 bases, leaving 4 bases of the junction unmatched. The CDR3 loop spans 14 amino acids. The germline V gene encodes CDR1 SGHTA and CDR2 FQGTGA. The CDR3 DNA is TGTGCCAGCAGCTTTACTAGCGGGAGTGGTGAGCAGTTCTTC. Encoded protein: CASSFTSGSGEQFF.

This chain uses TRBV6-4 with TRBJ1-2; D unresolved. Germline CDR1 reads MRHNA; CDR2 reads SNTAGT. Trimming pared 2 bases from V and 8 bases from J, leaving 15 bases between. The CDR3 contains 14 residues. The CDR3 sequence: CASSDGEGTSGYTF. In DNA form, the CDR3 reads TGTGCCAGCAGTGACGGGGAGGGAACGAGCGGCTACACCTTC.

The chain carries TRBV11-2 and TRBJ2-3; D perhaps matches TRBD2 (6 bases). This CDR3 comprises 12 residues. With 1 base removed from V and 10 bases from J, the gap between germline ends came to 9 bases. CDR1 SGHAT and CDR2 FQNNGV come from the germline V gene. The CDR3 spells CASSLVGSAQYF. The CDR3 DNA is TGTGCCAGCAGCTTAGTCGGGAGTGCGCAGTATTTT.

DNA for the CDR3: TGTGCCAGCAGTTACTCTCCGGGGTTCAGCTACGAGCAGTACTTC. Encoded protein: CASSYSPGFSYEQYF. V usage is TRBV6-5 and J usage is TRBJ2-7, with D maybe TRBD2 (5 bases). Trimming removed 0 bases from V and 3 bases from J, with 12 bases in between. The CDR3 is made up of 15 amino acids. Germline assignment: CDR1 MNHEY and CDR2 SVGAGI.

The chain links TRBV24-1 to TRBJ2-3, with D possibly being TRBD2 (7 bases). V was clipped by 8 bases and J by 2 bases, with 13 bases between them. The CDR3 sequence is 14 residues long. In germline, CDR1 is KGHDR, CDR2 SFDVKD. CDR3 amino acids: CATKGGTFTDTQYF. The CDR3 DNA reads TGTGCCACCAAGGGGGGGACCTTCACAGATACGCAGTATTTT.

This chain connects TRBV24-1 to TRBJ2-1, with 10 bases matching TRBD2. Losses at the gene ends were 3 bases for V and 4 bases for J; bases not matched to a gene: 8. The CDR3 is made up of 17 amino acids. Germline V gene sequence: CDR1 KGHDR, CDR2 SFDVKD. The CDR3 nucleotides read TGTGCCACCAGTGATACGGTTGGTAGCGGGAGGTACAATGAGCAGTTCTTC. Encoded protein: CATSDTVGSGRYNEQFF.

The chain couples TRBV7-8 to TRBJ2-3; no definite D call. V lost 5 bases and J lost 1, with 10 bases in between. The CDR3 is 14 residues long. Germline CDR1 is SGHVS and CDR2 is FQNEAQ. CDR3 sequence: CASSRPRGTDTQYF. In DNA, the CDR3 is TGTGCCAGCAGCAGGCCTCGGGGCACAGATACGCAGTATTTT.

The chain joins TRBV30 to TRBJ1-2; D ambiguous. Germline values: CDR1 GTSNPN, CDR2 SVGIG (reference sequence). This CDR3 region has 14 residues. Trimming cost V 1 base and J 7 bases, with 16 bases left between them. DNA for the CDR3: TGTGCCTGGAGTGCAATCGCCCGGGTGGGTGGCTACACCTTC. Protein sequence: CAWSAIARVGGYTF.